These 30 T cell receptor beta chains came from one sample sequenced in a study of cytomegalovirus exposure and HLA in healthy donors. PCR amplification relied on 60 Vbeta primers (plus 13 Jbeta primers). The data were produced by immunoSEQ multiplex PCR, yet TCRdb's version contains in-frame clones alone and is incomplete. This repertoire shows 100,000 to 150,000 clones, 75% to 90% found once; its top ten account for about 8.9%. Specimen: PBMCs. The source of these receptors is a man between 25 and 39 years old in good health and CMV-seropositive.

V is TRBV11-3 and J is TRBJ2-2; D gene unclear. The germline V and J ends were trimmed by 8 bases and 1 base, with 11 bases remaining between them. The CDR3 is 14 residues long. Germline CDR1 reads SGHNT; CDR2 reads YENEEA. The CDR3 DNA is TGTGCCAGCCGTCCAGGCGAGAACACCGGGGAGCTGTTTTTT. Translating gives CASRPGENTGELFF.

This rearrangement joins TRBV27 to TRBJ1-1; 10 positions agree with TRBD1. The CDR3 runs 17 residues. The trim removed 6 bases at V and 0 bases at J, leaving 10 bases unmatched. Germline CDR1 and CDR2: MNHEY and SMNVEV (reference sequence). The CDR3 DNA sequence: TGTGCCAGCAGCCCCTTGGGGACAGGGGCCATGAACACTGAAGCTTTCTTT. Its translation: CASSPLGTGAMNTEAFF.

The chain carries TRBV11-2 and TRBJ1-1, with 10 bases fitting TRBD1. Germline V gene lookup returns CDR1 SGHAT and CDR2 FQNNGV. The CDR3 loop spans 14 amino acids. V dropped 5 bases and J dropped 7; count of bases not matched to a gene: 7. This chain's CDR3 is CASSPGTGAHEAFF. The CDR3 bases are TGTGCCAGCAGCCCCGGGACAGGGGCGCATGAAGCTTTCTTT.

This clone was detected a few times. The chain is built from TRBV28 and TRBJ2-3, with D perhaps matching TRBD2 (7 bases). Trimming cost V 6 bases and J 2 bases, with 21 bases left between them. Germline V gene sequence: CDR1 MDHEN, CDR2 SYDVKM. CDR3 length: 17 residues. The CDR3 coding sequence is TGTGCCAGCAGCCAGCCCCTCGCGGGGGCCTCCACAGATACGCAGTATTTT. Translated: CASSQPLAGASTDTQYF.

The chain combines TRBV9 with TRBJ1-4; 9 bases map to TRBD1. CDR1 is SGDLS and CDR2 is YYNGEE in the germline V gene. This CDR3 contains 15 residues. V was pared by 3 bases and J by 8 bases, with 8 bases of the junction left unmatched. Here the CDR3 reads CASSAWTGAGEKLFF. The CDR3 coding sequence is TGTGCCAGCAGCGCCTGGACAGGGGCCGGGGAAAAACTGTTTTTT.

The V call is TRBV10-3, the J call TRBJ2-7, with TRBD1 identical over 10 bases. J gave up 0 bases and V 4 bases, and 15 bases lay outside the gene matches. Germline V gene lookup returns CDR1 ENHRY and CDR2 SYGVKD. This CDR3 has 19 amino acids. Here the CDR3 reads CAISVTGTGELKHSYEQYF. Here the CDR3 DNA reads TGTGCCATCAGTGTTACCGGGACAGGGGAGCTCAAACACTCCTACGAGCAGTACTTC.

This sequence joins TRBV28 and TRBJ1-5, with a weak D call TRBD1 (5 bases). V lost 2 bases to trimming and J lost 13 bases, with 15 bases between them. There are 13 residues in the CDR3. Germline values: CDR1 MDHEN, CDR2 SYDVKM. CDR3 in DNA: TGTGCCAGCAGTTTAGACAGCCCCGGGGGTCAGCATTTT. Amino acids: CASSLDSPGGQHF.

The J gene is TRBJ2-3, the V gene TRBV9, with 10 bases matching TRBD2. Trimming at V came to 2 bases and at J to 0 bases, leaving 0 bases not matched to a gene. CDR1 and CDR2 (germline): SGDLS, YYNGEE. CDR3 length: 15 amino acids. CDR3 DNA sequence: TGTGCCAGCAGCGTTAGCGGGGGGAGCACAGATACGCAGTATTTT. Its translation is CASSVSGGSTDTQYF. The full variable domain, rest sourced from reference TRBV9 and TRBJ2-3, is DSGVTQTPKHLITATGQRVTLRCSPRSGDLSVYWYQQSLDQGLQFLIQYYNGEERAKGNILERFSAQQFPDLHSELNLSSLELGDSALYFCASSVSGGSTDTQYFGPGTRLTVL.

With respect to this clone: Other DNA sequences in the sample encode the same CDR3. The chain combines TRBV7-2 with TRBJ1-2, with D hard to call. The CDR3 covers 13 residues. V lost 0 bases to trimming and J lost 7 bases, with 9 bases between them. Per germline, CDR1 SGHTA and CDR2 FQGNSA. Here the CDR3 DNA reads TGTGCCAGCAGCTTAGCAGGTAGCGGTGGCTACACCTTC. Its protein is CASSLAGSGGYTF.

This clone came up a few times. V and J are TRBV5-1 and TRBJ1-1, with D perhaps TRBD1 (6 bases). Per the germline V gene, CDR1 is SGHRS and CDR2 is YFSETQ. V was clipped by 4 bases and J by 10 bases, with 20 bases between them. The CDR3 is made up of 14 amino acids. This chain's CDR3 is CASSDPGPGVGAFF. The DNA of the CDR3 is TGCGCCAGCAGCGACCCGGGACCAGGGGTCGGAGCTTTCTTT.

V is TRBV27 and J is TRBJ1-1, with TRBD1 matching over 12 bases. The CDR3 is 19 amino acids. The V gene's germline CDR1 is MNHEY and CDR2 SMNVEV (reference sequence). J was trimmed by 4 bases and V by 6 bases; bases with no gene match: 18. DNA of the CDR3: TGTGCCAGCAGACTAACCAGGGGACAGGGGGCCGGAGGGGGCACTGAAGCTTTCTTT. It codes for CASRLTRGQGAGGGTEAFF.

V gene TRBV5-1 combines with J gene TRBJ2-2; D remains unclear. This CDR3 is 14 amino acids long. Germline V gene sequence: CDR1 SGHRS, CDR2 YFSETQ. V gave up 1 base and J gave up 3 bases, with 7 bases separating them. The CDR3 spells CASSLYGDTGELFF. The CDR3 DNA follows: TGCGCCAGCAGCTTGTACGGAGACACCGGGGAGCTGTTTTTT.

The chain's CDR3 is CASSRIRSSYNSPLHF. CDR3 DNA sequence: TGTGCCAGTAGCCGCATAAGGAGCTCCTATAATTCACCCCTCCACTTT. The chain uses TRBV19 and TRBJ1-6; D gene ambiguous. The V and J ends lost 6 bases and 0 bases respectively, with 12 bases between them. This CDR3 has 16 residues. Germline loops: CDR1 LNHDA, CDR2 SQIVND (reference sequence). Variable domain in full (rest from reference TRBV19 and TRBJ1-6): DGGITQSPKYLFRKEGQNVTLSCEQNLNHDAMYWYRQDPGQGLRLIYYSQIVNDFQKGDIAEGYSVSREKKESFPLTVTSAQKNPTAFYLCASSRIRSSYNSPLHFGNGTRLTVT.

The chain is built from TRBV27 and TRBJ1-2, with 8 bases identical to TRBD1. Germline V CDR1 and CDR2: MNHEY, SMNVEV (reference sequence). The CDR3 sequence is 13 residues long. J gave up 8 bases and V 3 bases, and 5 bases lay outside the gene matches. The CDR3 sequence: CASSFRTGTGYTF. CDR3 DNA sequence: TGTGCCAGCAGTTTCAGGACAGGGACCGGCTACACCTTC.

The count of this clone is one. The V and J genes are TRBV11-3 and TRBJ2-2; TRBD2 matches 11 bases. The germline V gene has CDR1 SGHNT and CDR2 YENEEA. The CDR3 has 16 amino acids. V shed 4 bases, J shed 7 bases, and the junction held 8 bases outside the gene matches. This CDR3 is CASSSGTSGPSGELFF. CDR3 in DNA: TGTGCCAGCAGCTCAGGGACTAGCGGACCCAGCGGGGAGCTGTTTTTT. Combining the CDR3 with reference TRBV11-3 and TRBJ2-2 gives the whole variable domain EAGVVQSPRYKIIEKKQPVAFWCNPISGHNTLYWYLQNLGQGPELLIRYENEEAVDDSQLPKDRFSAERLKGVDSTLKIQPAELGDSAVYLCASSSGTSGPSGELFFGEGSRLTVL.

The chain is built from TRBV7-3 and TRBJ1-2, with 11 bases identical to TRBD1. CDR3 length: 15 amino acids. Germline V gene sequence: CDR1 SGHTA, CDR2 FQGTGA. Trimming at V came to 5 bases and at J to 6 bases, leaving 8 bases not matched to a gene. CDR3 region: CASSPGQGAFDGYTF. The CDR3, as DNA: TGTGCCAGCAGCCCCGGACAGGGGGCGTTCGATGGCTACACCTTC.

The genes are TRBV7-8 and TRBJ2-7; TRBD2 matches at 7 bases. J was trimmed by 3 bases and V by 5 bases; bases with no gene match: 7. Per the germline V gene, CDR1 is SGHVS and CDR2 is FQNEAQ. The CDR3 totals 14 residues. As DNA, the CDR3 is TGTGCCAGCAGCCCCAAGCGGGATCTCTACGAGCAGTACTTC. It codes for CASSPKRDLYEQYF.

This CDR3 is CASSDPPYRTGDGNTIYF. The DNA of the CDR3 is TGTGCCAGCAGTGACCCGCCATACCGGACAGGGGACGGAAACACCATATATTTT. The V call is TRBV6-1, the J call TRBJ1-3, with 9 bases aligning to TRBD1. The CDR3 is made up of 18 amino acids. Germline V gives CDR1 MNHNS, CDR2 SASEGT. V trimming: 3 bases; J trimming: 4 bases; junction bases outside the gene matches: 13.

The chain is built from TRBV7-3 and TRBJ2-2, with D perhaps matching TRBD2 (5 bases). Germline CDR1 and CDR2: SGHTA and FQGTGA. The V end lost 2 bases, the J end lost 7 bases, and 8 bases lay between the germline ends. CDR3 length equals 13 residues. In DNA, the CDR3 is TGTGCCAGCAGCTTATCGGGAAACGGGGAGCTGTTTTTT. Translating it yields CASSLSGNGELFF.

This clone was detected a few times. The CDR3 DNA reads as TGTGCCAGTACCCCAGACAGAATCTATGGCTACACCTTC. Its translation is CASTPDRIYGYTF. V gene TRBV19 combines with J gene TRBJ1-2; D possibly corresponds to TRBD1 (5 bases). The CDR3 spans 13 residues. Germline V gene data show CDR1 as LNHDA and CDR2 as SQIVND (reference sequence). The V end was cut by 7 bases, the J end by 4 bases, with 13 bases between.

This clone was recorded once. The chain carries TRBV11-2 and TRBJ1-4, with TRBD1 as a possible D gene (5 bases). V was cut by 5 bases and J by 10 bases, with 14 bases left in between. This CDR3 is 13 amino acids long. CDR1 and CDR2 from the germline V gene are SGHAT and FQNNGV. CDR3 loop: CASSRGFEPKLFF. CDR3 coding DNA: TGTGCCAGCAGCCGGGGGTTCGAGCCAAAACTGTTTTTT. The whole variable domain, filled in from reference TRBV11-2 and TRBJ1-4, reads EAGVAQSPRYKIIEKRQSVAFWCNPISGHATLYWYQQILGQGPKLLIQFQNNGVVDDSQLPKDRFSAERLKGVDSTLKIQPAKLEDSAVYLCASSRGFEPKLFFGSGTQLSVL.

This clone was seen a handful of times. J is TRBJ1-5 and V is TRBV30, with D uncertain. This CDR3 has 15 amino acids. CDR1 GTSNPN and CDR2 SVGIG come from the germline V gene (reference sequence). V lost 2 bases and J lost 4, with 15 bases in between. DNA for the CDR3: TGTGCCTGGAGTTCGCGGGGTCTTTTTAATCAGCCCCAGCATTTT. Residues: CAWSSRGLFNQPQHF. Full variable domain (outside the CDR3, taken from reference TRBV30 and TRBJ1-5): SQTIHQWPATLVQPVGSPLSLECTVEGTSNPNLYWYRQAAGRGLQLLFYSVGIGQISSEVPQNLSASRPQDRQFILSSKKLLLSDSGFYLCAWSSRGLFNQPQHFGDGTRLSIL.

This clone was counted a single time. The genes are TRBV9 and TRBJ1-1; no clear D gene. The V gene's germline CDR1 is SGDLS and CDR2 YYNGEE. This CDR3 contains 14 residues. V was trimmed by 1 base and J by 4 bases, leaving 11 bases between them. CDR3 in DNA: TGTGCCAGCAGCGTATTCGAGGGAAGCACTGAAGCTTTCTTT. It encodes CASSVFEGSTEAFF.

The chain is built from TRBV6-5 and TRBJ1-1; 8 bases map to TRBD1. The CDR3 spans 13 residues. V was pared by 5 bases and J by 8 bases, with 7 bases of the junction left unmatched. From germline, CDR1 is MNHEY and CDR2 SVGAGI. In nucleotides, the CDR3 is TGTGCCAGCAGTACGTCCGGGGACAGGGAAGCTTTCTTT. Translation gives CASSTSGDREAFF.

This clone has just a few counts. The chain has TRBV25-1 and TRBJ2-7; TRBD1 aligns across 9 bases. Trimming at V came to 10 bases and at J to 3 bases, leaving 4 bases not matched to a gene. The CDR3 extends over 12 amino acids. Germline V gives CDR1 MGHDK, CDR2 SYGVNS. CDR3 region: CAIRTGDYEQYF. The CDR3 DNA reads as TGTGCCATTCGGACAGGGGACTACGAGCAGTACTTC.

The chain joins TRBV9 to TRBJ1-1; unclear D gene. Germline V gene data show CDR1 as SGDLS and CDR2 as YYNGEE. The CDR3 contains 15 residues. Trimming removed 2 bases from V and 0 bases from J, with 11 bases in between. In nucleotides, the CDR3 is TGTGCCAGCAGCGTCCGGGATCATTTGAACACTGAAGCTTTCTTT. Translated: CASSVRDHLNTEAFF.

This chain uses TRBV6-4 with TRBJ1-1, with TRBD1 matching over 8 bases. Germline V lookup: CDR1 MRHNA, CDR2 SNTAGT. The CDR3 loop spans 15 amino acids. Trimming took 4 bases from V and 1 from J; bases not matched to a gene: 5. CDR3 residues: CASSGPGGWNTEAFF. CDR3 sequence (DNA): TGTGCCAGCAGTGGGCCAGGGGGCTGGAACACTGAAGCTTTCTTT.

The chain combines TRBV25-1 with TRBJ2-7; 11 nucleotides align to TRBD2. Trimming removed 3 bases from V and 6 bases from J; junction bases left unmatched: 10. CDR1 MGHDK and CDR2 SYGVNS come from the germline V gene. The CDR3 has 16 residues. The CDR3 here is CASSDPTSGGFSEQYF. CDR3 sequence (DNA): TGTGCCAGCAGTGATCCTACTAGCGGGGGTTTTTCCGAGCAGTACTTC.

The V call is TRBV18, the J call TRBJ2-5, with 8 bases that match TRBD1. The V gene's germline CDR1 is KGHSH and CDR2 LQKENI. J lost 2 bases, V lost 3 bases, and 2 bases had no gene match. This CDR3 spans 14 amino acids. For the CDR3, the DNA is TGTGCCAGCTCACCGACAGGGGAACAAGAGACCCAGTACTTC. Its protein product is CASSPTGEQETQYF.

J is TRBJ1-1 and V is TRBV5-1, with a tentative D call TRBD1 (6 bases). Trimming pared 0 bases from V and 7 bases from J, leaving 16 bases between. Germline V gives CDR1 SGHRS, CDR2 YFSETQ. This CDR3 comprises 15 residues. CDR3 in amino acids: CASSLASTGLGEAFF. CDR3 nucleotides: TGCGCCAGCAGCTTGGCCTCCACAGGGTTAGGTGAAGCTTTCTTT.